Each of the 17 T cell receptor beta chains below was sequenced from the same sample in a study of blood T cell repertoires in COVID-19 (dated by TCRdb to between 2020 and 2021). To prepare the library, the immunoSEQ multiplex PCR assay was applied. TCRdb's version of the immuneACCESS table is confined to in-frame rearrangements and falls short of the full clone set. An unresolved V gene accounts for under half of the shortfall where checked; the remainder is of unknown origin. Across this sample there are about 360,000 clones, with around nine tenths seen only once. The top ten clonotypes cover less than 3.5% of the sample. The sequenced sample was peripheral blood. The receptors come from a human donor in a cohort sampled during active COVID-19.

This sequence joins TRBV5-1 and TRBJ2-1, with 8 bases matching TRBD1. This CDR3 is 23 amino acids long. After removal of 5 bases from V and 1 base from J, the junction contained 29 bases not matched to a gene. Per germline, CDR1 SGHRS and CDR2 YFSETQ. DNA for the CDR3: TGCGCCAGCAGACACGACTTGGTCGATGGACAGGGAGACCGGTGTCGATCCTACAATGAGCAGTTCTTC. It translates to CASRHDLVDGQGDRCRSYNEQFF.

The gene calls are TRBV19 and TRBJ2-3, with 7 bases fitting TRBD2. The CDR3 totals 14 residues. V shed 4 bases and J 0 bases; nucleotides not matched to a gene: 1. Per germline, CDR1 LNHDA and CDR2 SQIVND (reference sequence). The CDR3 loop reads CASSRRESTDTQYF. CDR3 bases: TGTGCCAGTAGTAGGCGGGAGAGCACAGATACGCAGTATTTT.

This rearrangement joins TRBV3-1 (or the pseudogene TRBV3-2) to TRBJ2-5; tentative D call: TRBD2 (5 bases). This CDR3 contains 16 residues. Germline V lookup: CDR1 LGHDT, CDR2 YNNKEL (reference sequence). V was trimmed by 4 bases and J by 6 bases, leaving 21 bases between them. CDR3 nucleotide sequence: TGTGCCAGCAGCCCCCCGGACCACCCGGCGGGTAAGACCCAGTACTTC. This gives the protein CASSPPDHPAGKTQYF.

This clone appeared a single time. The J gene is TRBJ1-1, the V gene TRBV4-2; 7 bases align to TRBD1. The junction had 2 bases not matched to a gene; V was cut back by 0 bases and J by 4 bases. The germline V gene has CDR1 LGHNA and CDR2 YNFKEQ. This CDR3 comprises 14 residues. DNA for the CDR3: TGTGCCAGCAGCCAAGACAGGGGGATCACTGAAGCTTTCTTT. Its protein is CASSQDRGITEAFF.

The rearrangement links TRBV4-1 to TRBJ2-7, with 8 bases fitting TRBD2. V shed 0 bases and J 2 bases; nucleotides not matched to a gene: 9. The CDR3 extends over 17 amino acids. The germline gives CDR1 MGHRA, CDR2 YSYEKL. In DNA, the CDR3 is TGCGCCAGCAGCCAAGAAGAGGTGATAGCGGGACCCTACGAGCAGTACTTC. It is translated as CASSQEEVIAGPYEQYF.

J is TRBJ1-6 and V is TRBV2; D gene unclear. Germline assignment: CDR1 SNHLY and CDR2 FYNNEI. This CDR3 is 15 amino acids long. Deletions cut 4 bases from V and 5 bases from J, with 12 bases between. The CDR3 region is CASSAMWPNNSPLHF. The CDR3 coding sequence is TGTGCCAGCAGTGCCATGTGGCCGAATAATTCACCCCTCCACTTT.

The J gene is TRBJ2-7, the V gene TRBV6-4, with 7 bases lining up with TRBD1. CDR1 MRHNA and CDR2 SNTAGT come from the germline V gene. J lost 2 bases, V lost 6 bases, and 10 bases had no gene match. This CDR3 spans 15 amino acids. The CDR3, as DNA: TGTGCCAGCAGCTGCCGGGACAGTGAAACCTACGAGCAGTACTTC. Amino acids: CASSCRDSETYEQYF.

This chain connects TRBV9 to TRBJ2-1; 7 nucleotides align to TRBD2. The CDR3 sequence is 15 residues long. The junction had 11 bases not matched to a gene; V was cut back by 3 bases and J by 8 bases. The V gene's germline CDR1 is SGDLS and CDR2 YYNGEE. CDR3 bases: TGTGCCAGCAGCGAGGGGACTACGTCGGTGGATGAGCAGTTCTTC. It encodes CASSEGTTSVDEQFF.

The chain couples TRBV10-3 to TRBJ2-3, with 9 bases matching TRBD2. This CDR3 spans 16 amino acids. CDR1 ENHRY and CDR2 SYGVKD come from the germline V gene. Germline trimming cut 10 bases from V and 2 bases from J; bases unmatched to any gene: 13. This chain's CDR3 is CATRGGGGANTDTQYF. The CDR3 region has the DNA TGTGCCACCCGCGGGGGCGGGGGGGCCAACACAGATACGCAGTATTTT.

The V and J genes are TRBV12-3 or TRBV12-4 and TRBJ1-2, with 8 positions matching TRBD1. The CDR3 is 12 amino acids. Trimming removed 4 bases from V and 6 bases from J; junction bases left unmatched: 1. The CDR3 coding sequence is TGTGCCAGCAGTTCAGGGGGCAATGGCTACACCTTC. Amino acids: CASSSGGNGYTF.

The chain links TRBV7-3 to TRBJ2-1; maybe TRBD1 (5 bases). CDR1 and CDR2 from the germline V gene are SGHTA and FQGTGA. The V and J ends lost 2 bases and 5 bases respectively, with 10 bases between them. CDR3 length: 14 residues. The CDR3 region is CASSLVRGNNEQFF. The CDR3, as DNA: TGTGCCAGCAGCTTAGTTAGGGGCAACAATGAGCAGTTCTTC.

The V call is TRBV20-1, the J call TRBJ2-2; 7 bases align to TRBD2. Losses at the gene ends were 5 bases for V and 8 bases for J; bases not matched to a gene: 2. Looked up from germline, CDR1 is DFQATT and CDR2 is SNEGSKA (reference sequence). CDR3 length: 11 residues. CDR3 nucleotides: TGCAGTGCTGGGGGAGGGGGGGAGCTGTTTTTT. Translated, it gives CSAGGGGELFF.

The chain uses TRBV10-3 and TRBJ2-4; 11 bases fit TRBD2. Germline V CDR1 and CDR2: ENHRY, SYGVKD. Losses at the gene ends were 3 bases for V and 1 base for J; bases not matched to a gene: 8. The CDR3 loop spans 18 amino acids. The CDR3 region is CAISEGSGRAFAKNIQYF. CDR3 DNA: TGTGCCATCAGTGAAGGTAGCGGGAGGGCCTTCGCCAAAAACATTCAGTACTTC.

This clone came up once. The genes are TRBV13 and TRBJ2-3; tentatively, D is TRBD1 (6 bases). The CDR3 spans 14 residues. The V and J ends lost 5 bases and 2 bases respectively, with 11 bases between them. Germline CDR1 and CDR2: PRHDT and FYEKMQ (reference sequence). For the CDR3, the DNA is TGTGCCAGCAGCCAGGACAGCCTCACAGATACGCAGTATTTT. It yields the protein CASSQDSLTDTQYF. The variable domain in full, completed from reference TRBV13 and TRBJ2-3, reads AAGVIQSPRHLIKEKRETATLKCYPIPRHDTVYWYQQGPGQDPQFLISFYEKMQSDKGSIPDRFSAQQFSDYHSELNMSSLELGDSALYFCASSQDSLTDTQYFGPGTRLTVL.

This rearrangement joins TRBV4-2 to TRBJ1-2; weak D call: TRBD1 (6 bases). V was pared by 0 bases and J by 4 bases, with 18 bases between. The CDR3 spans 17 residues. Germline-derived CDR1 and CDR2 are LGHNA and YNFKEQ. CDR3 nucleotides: TGTGCCAGCAGCCAAGATTCCGCCGCCCGGGACACCTATGGCTACACCTTC. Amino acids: CASSQDSAARDTYGYTF.

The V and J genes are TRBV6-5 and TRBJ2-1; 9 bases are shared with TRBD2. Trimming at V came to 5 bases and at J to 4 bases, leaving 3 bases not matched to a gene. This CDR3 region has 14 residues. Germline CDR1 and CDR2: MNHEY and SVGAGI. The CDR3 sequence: CASSNSGGYNEQFF. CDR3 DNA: TGTGCCAGCAGTAATAGCGGGGGATACAATGAGCAGTTCTTC.

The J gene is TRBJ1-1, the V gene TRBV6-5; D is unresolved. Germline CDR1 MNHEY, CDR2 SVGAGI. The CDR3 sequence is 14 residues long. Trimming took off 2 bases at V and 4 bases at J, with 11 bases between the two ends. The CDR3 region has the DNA TGTGCCAGCAGTTACGATCGGGGTATCACTGAAGCTTTCTTT. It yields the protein CASSYDRGITEAFF.